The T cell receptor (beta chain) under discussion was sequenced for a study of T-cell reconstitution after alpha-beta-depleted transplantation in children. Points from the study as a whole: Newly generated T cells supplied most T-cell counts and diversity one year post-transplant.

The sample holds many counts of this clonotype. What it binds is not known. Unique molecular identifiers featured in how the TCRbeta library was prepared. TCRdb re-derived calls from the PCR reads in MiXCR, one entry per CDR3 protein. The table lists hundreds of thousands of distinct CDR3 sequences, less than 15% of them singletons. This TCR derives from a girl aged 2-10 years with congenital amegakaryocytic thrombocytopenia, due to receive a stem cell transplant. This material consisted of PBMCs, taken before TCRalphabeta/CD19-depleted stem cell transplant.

CDR3 amino acids: CASSSERLSAYNEQFF. Here the CDR3 DNA reads TGTGCCAGCAGTTCCGAGCGGCTAAGCGCCTACAATGAGCAGTTCTTC. J is TRBJ2-1 and V is TRBV28, with D possibly TRBD2 on 5 matching bases. Germline CDR1 and CDR2: MDHEN and SYDVKM. CDR3 length: 16 residues. Trimming removed 4 bases at V and 2 bases at J, with 15 bases between.